This T cell receptor beta chain is from a study of blood T cell repertoires in COVID-19. Study information: The origin of the acute and convalescent COVID-19 samples was the United States, Italy and Spain. Sources were T cells, B-cell-depleted T cells, or PBMCs; the material itself was cDNA or gDNA.

Germline loops: CDR1 SGHVS, CDR2 FQNEAQ. V was clipped by 5 bases and J by 3 bases, with 13 bases between them. CDR3 length equals 14 residues. Source study methods: Reference gene primer amplification yielded estimated nucleated cell counts. Using immunoSEQ multiplex PCR, the repertoire was profiled, and TCRdb retains in-frame clones only, with some absent. That table is the source of V, J and clone size, and D and trimming were worked out from the DNA. The table records approximately 260,000 clones, roughly three quarters of them present only once. Sample: peripheral blood. The TCR was taken from a woman between 35 and 50 years old with active or convalescent COVID-19. The chain employs TRBV7-8 and TRBJ1-2; D gene uncertain. The CDR3 DNA follows: TGTGCCAGCAGCCCTCGAACGGCGGACTATGGCTACACCTTC. Translated, it gives CASSPRTADYGYTF. The variable domain in full, completed from reference TRBV7-8 and TRBJ1-2, reads GAGVSQSPRYKVAKRGQDVALRCDPISGHVSLFWYQQALGQGPEFLTYFQNEAQLDKSGLPSDRFFAERPEGSVSTLKIQRTQQEDSAVYLCASSPRTADYGYTFGSGTRLTVV.